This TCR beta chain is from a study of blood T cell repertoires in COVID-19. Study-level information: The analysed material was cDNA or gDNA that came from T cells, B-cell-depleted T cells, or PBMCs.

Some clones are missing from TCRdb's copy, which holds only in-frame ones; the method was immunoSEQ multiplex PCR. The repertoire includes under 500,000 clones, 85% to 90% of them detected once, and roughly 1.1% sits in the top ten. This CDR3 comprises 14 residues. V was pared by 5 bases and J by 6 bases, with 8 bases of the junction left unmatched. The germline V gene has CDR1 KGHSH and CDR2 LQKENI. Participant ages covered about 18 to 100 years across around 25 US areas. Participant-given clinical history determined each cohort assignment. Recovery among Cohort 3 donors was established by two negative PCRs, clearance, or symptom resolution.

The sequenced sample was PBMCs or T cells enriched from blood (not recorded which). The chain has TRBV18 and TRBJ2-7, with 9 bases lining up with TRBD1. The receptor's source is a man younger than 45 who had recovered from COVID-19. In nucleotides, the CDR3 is TGTGCCAGCTCATCCCGGGACAGGGACGGCGAGCAGTACTTC. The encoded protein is CASSSRDRDGEQYF.